Listed here are 5 T cell receptor beta chains from one sample, sequenced in a study of shared clonotypes between healthy human individuals. Libraries were prepared by immunoSEQ multiplex PCR; TCRdb keeps only in-frame clonotypes and omits some of them. The sample contains around 500,000 clones, around 78% of which appear only once. The sequencing input was PBMCs. The receptors derive from a woman aged 40 to 50 in good health. Some clones in this sample may be carry-over from other donors' samples.

The chain joins TRBV10-2 to TRBJ1-5, with D unresolved. The CDR3 covers 14 residues. V was trimmed by 4 bases and J by 3 bases, leaving 10 bases between them. Looked up from germline, CDR1 is WSHSY and CDR2 is SAAADI. CDR3 DNA: TGCGCCAGCAGTGGGCCGGGAAACAATCAGCCCCAGCATTTT. Residues: CASSGPGNNQPQHF.

The rearrangement links TRBV29-1 to TRBJ1-5; no clear D gene. V gave up 1 base and J gave up 7 bases, with 11 bases separating them. This CDR3 is built from 13 residues. Germline V CDR1 and CDR2: SQVTM, ANQGSEA. The CDR3 spells CSVEVAVGQPQHF. The CDR3 bases are TGCAGCGTTGAAGTGGCAGTGGGGCAGCCCCAGCATTTT.

This clone was picked up one time. V is TRBV6-1 and J is TRBJ2-7, with D possibly matching TRBD1 (5 bases). Per the germline V gene, CDR1 is MNHNS and CDR2 is SASEGT. This CDR3 spans 15 amino acids. Trimming removed 7 bases at V and 0 bases at J, with 16 bases between. Here the CDR3 reads CASTRRQLSSYEQYF. CDR3 nucleotides: TGTGCCAGCACCCGCAGACAGTTGAGCTCCTACGAGCAGTACTTC.

The CDR3 sequence is CASRPGVRGRDEQYF. CDR3 nucleotide sequence: TGTGCCAGCAGACCTGGGGTGAGGGGGCGCGACGAGCAGTACTTC. The chain combines TRBV27 with TRBJ2-7; 7 positions match TRBD1. The V segment lost 6 bases and the J segment 5 bases; nucleotides outside the gene matches: 13. Germline CDR1 MNHEY, CDR2 SMNVEV (reference sequence). The CDR3 covers 15 residues.

This clone has a count of ten or more. CDR3 sequence: CASKCQETQYF. CDR3 sequence (DNA): TGTGCCTCGAAGTGTCAAGAGACCCAGTACTTC. The rearrangement links TRBV6-4 to TRBJ2-5; D gene unclear. Germline CDR1 and CDR2: MRHNA and SNTAGT. Trimming removed 11 bases from V and 2 bases from J, with 9 bases in between. The CDR3 length is 11 residues.